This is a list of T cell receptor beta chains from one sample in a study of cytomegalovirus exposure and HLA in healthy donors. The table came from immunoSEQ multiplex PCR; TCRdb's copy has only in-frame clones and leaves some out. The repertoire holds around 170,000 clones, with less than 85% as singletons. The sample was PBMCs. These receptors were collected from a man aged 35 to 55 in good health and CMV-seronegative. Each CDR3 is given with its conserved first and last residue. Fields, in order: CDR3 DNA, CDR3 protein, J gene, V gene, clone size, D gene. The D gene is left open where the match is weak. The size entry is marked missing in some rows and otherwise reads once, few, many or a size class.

TGTGCCAGCAGCTTAAACCGCAGCGGGAGGCGAGCGGGGGAGCAGTACTTC,CASSLNRSGRRAGEQYF,TRBJ2-7,TRBV7-8,.,TRBD2
TGTGCCTGGAGTGTGACAGGCGGGGGCTACACCTTC,CAWSVTGGGYTF,TRBJ1-2,TRBV30,.,.
TGTGCCAGCAGCTTTGACCGGGGTGATGGCTACACCTTC,CASSFDRGDGYTF,TRBJ1-2,TRBV7-9,.,.
TGTGCCAGCAGTCAGACAGGGGGCTTCGATGAGCAGTTCTTC,CASSQTGGFDEQFF,TRBJ2-1,TRBV6-5,few,TRBD1
TGCAGTGCTGTTCGGTCTAACGAGCAGTACTTC,CSAVRSNEQYF,TRBJ2-7,TRBV20-1,.,.
TGCGCCAGCAGCCAAGAGCGGGGAGCTGGCTACACCTTC,CASSQERGAGYTF,TRBJ1-2,TRBV4-3,.,.
TGTGCCAGCAGTCTAGCGGGAGGCTCATACAATGAGCAGTTCTTC,CASSLAGGSYNEQFF,TRBJ2-1,TRBV25-1,once,TRBD2
TGTGCCAGCAGCTTAGTCACGGGAGGAGTCGGAGAGACCCAGTACTTC,CASSLVTGGVGETQYF,TRBJ2-5,TRBV7-9,.,TRBD2
TGCAGCGCTAAACACTTTACCCCGGGACAGGGAGACTACCGATCCTACAATGAGCAGTTCTTC,CSAKHFTPGQGDYRSYNEQFF,TRBJ2-1,TRBV29-1,.,TRBD1
TGTGCCAGCAGCTTAGGTCGTTCAGTTAATTCACCCCTCCACTTT,CASSLGRSVNSPLHF,TRBJ1-6,TRBV7-9,once,.
TGTGCCAGCAGCTTAGGGGTCAGGCGGGGGGCCTACAATGAGCAGTTCTTC,CASSLGVRRGAYNEQFF,TRBJ2-1,TRBV11-3,.,TRBD2
TGTGCCAGCAGTCAGCAGGGTTCAGGAGAGACCCAGTACTTC,CASSQQGSGETQYF,TRBJ2-5,TRBV7-3,.,.
TGTGCCAGCAGTCAGACTAGCGGGAGTTACGAGCAGTACTTC,CASSQTSGSYEQYF,TRBJ2-7,TRBV27,.,TRBD2
TGTGCCAGCAGCGGTACTGGGACAGGGGGGTACACCGGGGAGCTGTTTTTT,CASSGTGTGGYTGELFF,TRBJ2-2,TRBV9,.,TRBD1
TGTGCCAGTAGTCCAAAACCTGCAGGGGGCGCGAGCAATCAGCCCCAGCATTTT,CASSPKPAGGASNQPQHF,TRBJ1-5,TRBV19,.,TRBD1
TGTGCCAGCAGCTCCTCTAGCGGGAGTATGGAGACCCAGTACTTC,CASSSSSGSMETQYF,TRBJ2-5,TRBV7-3,.,TRBD2
TGTGCCAGCAGCGTAGGGGCTAGCGGGCGACTCACAGATACGCAGTATTTT,CASSVGASGRLTDTQYF,TRBJ2-3,TRBV9,.,TRBD2
TGTGCCAGCTCAACCGGGACAGCCGAGTCCTACGAGCAGTACTTC,CASSTGTAESYEQYF,TRBJ2-7,TRBV18,.,TRBD1
TGCGCCAGCAGTCGACAGCCTCCTTCCTACGAGCAGTACTTC,CASSRQPPSYEQYF,TRBJ2-7,TRBV23-1,.,.
TGTGCCAGCAGTTCAGCGGGACAGGGGGCCTACGAGCAGTACTTC,CASSSAGQGAYEQYF,TRBJ2-7,TRBV6-5,.,TRBD1
TGCGCCAGCAGCCGAACCCAGGGGCGGAACGAGCAGTACTTC,CASSRTQGRNEQYF,TRBJ2-7,TRBV4-1,once,.
TGTGCTAGTGGTTCCGACTCGGGAGACTATGGCTACACCTTC,CASGSDSGDYGYTF,TRBJ1-2,TRBV12-5,.,.
TGCGCCAGCAGCCAAGATCGGGCTACAGGGGGTTACGAGCAGTACTTC,CASSQDRATGGYEQYF,TRBJ2-7,TRBV4-3,once,TRBD1
TGTGCCAGCAGCTTAACAGGGGAAGCTTTCTTT,CASSLTGEAFF,TRBJ1-1,TRBV5-5,.,.
TGTGCCAGCAGCCAAGGACAGGGGGCGGAGGGGGAGCTGTTTTTT,CASSQGQGAEGELFF,TRBJ2-2,TRBV7-9,.,TRBD1
TGTGCCAGCAGCGTAGTCCTAGCGGGAGTTGAGACCCAGTACTTC,CASSVVLAGVETQYF,TRBJ2-5,TRBV9,.,TRBD2
TGTGCCAGCAGATTGGCGAGACAGGGTTCCGTCGAGCAGTACTTC,CASRLARQGSVEQYF,TRBJ2-7,TRBV2,.,TRBD1
TGCGCCAGCAGCTATGGGACATCTAGAGCGGAAGGCTACACCTTC,CASSYGTSRAEGYTF,TRBJ1-2,TRBV5-1,few,.
TGTGCTAGTGGTTTGGTACTAAGGGCGGGAGTAGAGGATGAGCAGTTCTTC,CASGLVLRAGVEDEQFF,TRBJ2-1,TRBV12-5,.,TRBD2
TGTGCCAGCAGCCCGGGACAGGCGAACACCGGGGAGCTGTTTTTT,CASSPGQANTGELFF,TRBJ2-2,TRBV5-4,.,TRBD1
TGTGCCATCAGTGGGGGAGCTAGCGGGGGAGAAGAGACCCAGTACTTC,CAISGGASGGEETQYF,TRBJ2-5,TRBV10-3,.,TRBD2
TGCAGCGTTGTGGTGGGAGGGTCCACCGGGGAGCTGTTTTTT,CSVVVGGSTGELFF,TRBJ2-2,TRBV29-1,.,TRBD2
TGTGCCAGCACCCTAACTAGCTCCTACAATGAGCAGTTCTTC,CASTLTSSYNEQFF,TRBJ2-1,TRBV7-9,few,.
TGTGCCAGCCTCCGCGGGGAGTACAGACCTAACTATGGCTACACCTTC,CASLRGEYRPNYGYTF,TRBJ1-2,TRBV21-1,.,.
TGTGCCAGCAGCTCCGGGACTAGCGGGGAAGAGACCCAGTACTTC,CASSSGTSGEETQYF,TRBJ2-5,TRBV5-8,.,TRBD2
TGTGCCAGCAGCCAAGGAGTTAGCGGGGGGTTCCCCTCCTACGAGCAGTACTTC,CASSQGVSGGFPSYEQYF,TRBJ2-7,TRBV7-8,.,TRBD2
TGTGCCAGCAGCCCGAGGGCCCAGAACACCGGGGAGCTGTTTTTT,CASSPRAQNTGELFF,TRBJ2-2,TRBV7-2,.,.